Presented here are 24 T cell receptor beta chains from one specimen sequenced in a study of cytotoxic CD8 clonotypes in ibrutinib-treated CLL. Assay used: immunoSEQ multiplex PCR; TCRdb lists only in-frame clones, some missing. Of some 350,000 clones in the sample, under 70% were seen once. The starting material was PBMCs, obtained after 36 months of ibrutinib treatment. Every receptor here comes from a human donor with chronic lymphocytic leukemia.

V gene TRBV2 combines with J gene TRBJ2-7; 7 nucleotides align to TRBD2. CDR1 is SNHLY and CDR2 is FYNNEI in the germline V gene. The ends lost 4 bases at V and 4 bases at J; junction bases unmatched: 7. This CDR3 spans 14 amino acids. In nucleotides, the CDR3 is TGTGCCAGCAGTGTCCGGGACTACTTATACGAGCAGTACTTC. This codes for CASSVRDYLYEQYF.

This clone was recorded a few times. V gene TRBV7-8 combines with J gene TRBJ2-7; 8 bases agree with TRBD2. This CDR3 is built from 17 residues. The trim removed 5 bases at V and 0 bases at J, leaving 12 bases unmatched. Per germline, CDR1 SGHVS and CDR2 FQNEAQ. The CDR3 DNA reads TGTGCCAGCAGCCCGGTACCGGGACTAGGCTTCTCCTACGAGCAGTACTTC. Residues: CASSPVPGLGFSYEQYF.

V and J are TRBV5-8 and TRBJ2-1; D remains unclear. This CDR3 has 14 amino acids. The V end was cut by 6 bases, the J end by 4 bases, with 14 bases between. From germline, CDR1 is SGHTS and CDR2 YDEGEE. CDR3 sequence reads: CASTSLDGYNEQFF. DNA of the CDR3: TGTGCCAGCACCTCATTGGACGGTTACAATGAGCAGTTCTTC.

This rearrangement joins TRBV11-2 to TRBJ2-5; D perhaps matches TRBD1 (5 bases). CDR3 size: 13 residues. Germline lookup yields CDR1 SGHAT and CDR2 FQNNGV. V lost 3 bases to trimming and J lost 3 bases, with 8 bases between them. CDR3 amino acids: CASSLDTKETQYF. As DNA, the CDR3 is TGTGCCAGCAGCTTGGACACCAAAGAGACCCAGTACTTC.

CDR3 amino acids: CASSSRADTQYF. CDR3 sequence (DNA): TGTGCCAGCAGCTCCAGAGCAGATACGCAGTATTTT. The V gene is TRBV7-9, the J gene TRBJ2-3, with D hard to call. The germline V and J ends were trimmed by 4 bases and 4 bases, with 6 bases remaining between them. This CDR3 has 12 amino acids. The germline gives CDR1 SEHNR, CDR2 FQNEAQ (reference sequence).

Ten or more counts support this clone. The chain is built from TRBV18 and TRBJ2-3, with 12 bases aligning to TRBD2. The CDR3 is 16 residues long. Trimming at V came to 6 bases and at J to 7 bases, leaving 11 bases not matched to a gene. CDR1 KGHSH and CDR2 LQKENI come from the germline V gene. CDR3 amino acids: CASSPLAGGVINTQYF. The CDR3 DNA reads as TGTGCCAGCTCTCCTCTAGCGGGGGGGGTCATAAATACGCAGTATTTT.

The table lists this clone with a few counts. CDR3 region: CASSQPLAVGISYEQYF. Here the CDR3 DNA reads TGCGCCAGCAGCCAACCGTTGGCCGTAGGTATCTCCTACGAGCAGTACTTC. The chain links TRBV4-1 to TRBJ2-7; D ambiguous. This CDR3 region has 17 residues. V dropped 2 bases and J dropped 0 bases, with 17 bases sitting between them. CDR1 and CDR2 from the germline V gene are MGHRA and YSYEKL.

The V call is TRBV19, the J call TRBJ2-7; 7 nucleotides line up with TRBD2. This CDR3 contains 15 residues. V dropped 6 bases and J dropped 4; count of bases not matched to a gene: 12. Germline CDR1 reads LNHDA; CDR2 reads SQIVND (reference sequence). The CDR3 nucleotides read TGTGCCAGTAGAACTACTGGAGCGGGGCAATACGAGCAGTACTTC. As protein: CASRTTGAGQYEQYF.

The rearrangement joins TRBV29-1 to TRBJ2-2; the match to TRBD2 covers 7 bases. CDR3 length: 14 amino acids. J lost 2 bases, V lost 2 bases, and 2 bases had no gene match. Germline assignment: CDR1 SQVTM and CDR2 ANQGSEA. CDR3 bases: TGCAGCGTTGAACTAGCGGTAAACACCGGGGAGCTGTTTTTT. This encodes CSVELAVNTGELFF.

This clone was detected only once. This rearrangement joins TRBV28 to TRBJ2-3; 8 bases line up with TRBD2. The CDR3 totals 18 residues. CDR1 and CDR2 from the germline V gene are MDHEN and SYDVKM. V dropped 1 base and J dropped 5; count of bases not matched to a gene: 14. CDR3 amino acids: CASSLYGAGDRKRDTQYF. The CDR3, as DNA: TGTGCCAGCAGTTTATACGGAGCGGGAGATCGTAAGAGAGATACGCAGTATTTT.

This sequence joins TRBV21-1 and TRBJ1-5; the table's D call, TRBD1, has no DNA check behind it. TRBV21-1 represents a pseudogene. This CDR3 region has 14 residues. CDR3 DNA: TGTGCCAGCACCCTACGGACAGGCAATCAGCCCCAGCATTTT. It yields the protein CASTLRTGNQPQHF.

This clone was seen only a few times. The rearrangement links TRBV10-3 to TRBJ2-7; 10 bases fit TRBD2. Per germline, CDR1 ENHRY and CDR2 SYGVKD. The V gene end was trimmed by 6 bases and the J gene end by 5 bases; junction bases not matched to a gene: 7. This CDR3 has 14 residues. The CDR3 DNA is TGTGCCATCAGGGTGGGACTAGCGTTACACGAGCAGTACTTC. Protein: CAIRVGLALHEQYF.

J is TRBJ1-1 and V is TRBV5-1; D gene uncertain. V lost 1 base and J 1 base, leaving 8 bases between the germline ends. Germline assignment: CDR1 SGHRS and CDR2 YFSETQ. CDR3 length: 14 residues. This CDR3 reads CASSLRPENTEAFF. DNA for the CDR3: TGCGCCAGCAGCTTGAGGCCGGAGAACACTGAAGCTTTCTTT.

This chain links TRBV29-1 with TRBJ2-7, with a possible D match to TRBD2 (6 bases). Trimming stripped 4 bases from V and 4 bases from J, with 26 bases between. CDR1 SQVTM and CDR2 ANQGSEA come from the germline V gene. This CDR3 comprises 17 residues. The CDR3 spells CSVVPADIAAEGYEQYF. CDR3 DNA sequence: TGCAGCGTTGTTCCAGCTGATATAGCGGCGGAGGGGTACGAGCAGTACTTC.

The chain joins TRBV29-1 to TRBJ2-7; TRBD2 aligns across 16 bases. V shed 5 bases and J 5 bases; nucleotides not matched to a gene: 6. CDR1 is SQVTM and CDR2 is ANQGSEA in the germline V gene. CDR3 size: 15 residues. In nucleotides, the CDR3 is TGCAGCGTTCCGGGACTAGCGGGAGGGTTCCACGAGCAGTACTTC. Amino acid sequence: CSVPGLAGGFHEQYF.

In its sample, this clone was seen a few times. The CDR3 protein is CASSLGDATNEKLFF. In DNA, the CDR3 is TGTGCCAGCAGCCTGGGGGACGCAACTAATGAAAAACTGTTTTTT. The V gene is TRBV4-2, the J gene TRBJ1-4; D might be TRBD1 (5 bases). Between the trimmed V and J ends, which lost 4 bases and 0 bases, there was a span of 9 bases. Germline V gene sequence: CDR1 LGHNA, CDR2 YNFKEQ. The length of the CDR3 is 15 residues.

Points on this clone: Other DNA sequences within the sample encode an identical CDR3. This chain joins TRBV5-1 and TRBJ2-3; weak D call: TRBD2 (5 bases). CDR1 and CDR2 (germline): SGHRS, YFSETQ. Trimming removed 0 bases from V and 2 bases from J, with 10 bases in between. The CDR3 runs 15 residues. CDR3 nucleotides: TGCGCCAGCAGCTTGGTTTCCGGGATCACAGATACGCAGTATTTT. Its translation is CASSLVSGITDTQYF.

The chain links TRBV27 to TRBJ1-2, with D uncertain. This CDR3 comprises 15 residues. The V gene lost 2 bases and the J gene lost 7 bases, with 17 bases spanning the gap. Germline lookup yields CDR1 MNHEY and CDR2 SMNVEV (reference sequence). CDR3 sequence (DNA): TGTGCCAGCAGTTTACATGGACTTCCCTTAAGTGGCTACACCTTC. Encoded protein: CASSLHGLPLSGYTF.

This clone was counted only a few times. The CDR3 DNA sequence: TGTGCCAGCAGGAGACATAAGAACACTGAAGCTTTCTTT. Its protein is CASRRHKNTEAFF. The V gene is TRBV2, the J gene TRBJ1-1; unclear D gene. CDR1 is SNHLY and CDR2 is FYNNEI in the germline V gene. The CDR3 is made up of 13 amino acids. The V gene lost 6 bases and the J gene lost 1 base, with 9 bases spanning the gap. Together with reference TRBV2 and TRBJ1-1, the CDR3 gives the full variable domain: EPEVTQTPSHQVTQMGQEVILRCVPISNHLYFYWYRQILGQKVEFLVSFYNNEISEKSEIFDDQFSVERPDGSNFTLKIRSTKLEDSAMYFCASRRHKNTEAFFGQGTRLTVV.

This clone was observed a single time. The rearrangement links TRBV5-1 to TRBJ2-7; D is unresolved. Trimming shortened V by 0 bases and J by 2 bases, and 9 bases separated the two germline ends. This CDR3 is built from 14 residues. Germline values: CDR1 SGHRS, CDR2 YFSETQ. CDR3 coding DNA: TGCGCCAGCAGCTTGGATTTCGGAACCTACGAGCAGTACTTC. It yields the protein CASSLDFGTYEQYF.

The V call is TRBV29-1, the J call TRBJ2-7; possible D gene TRBD1, 5 bases. The ends were cut back, 7 bases at V and 3 bases at J, with 16 bases in the middle. The CDR3 extends over 13 amino acids. Germline CDR1 reads SQVTM; CDR2 reads ANQGSEA. The CDR3 bases are TGCAGCGCCCCGAAGGGGCAGAACTACGAGCAGTACTTC. Translation: CSAPKGQNYEQYF.

The V gene is TRBV10-2, the J gene TRBJ2-4; D possibly corresponds to TRBD2 (7 bases). V was shortened by 8 bases and J by 6 bases, with 23 bases between the two germline ends. This CDR3 has 16 residues. The germline CDR1 and CDR2 sequences are WSHSY and SAAADI. The CDR3 DNA reads TGCGCCAGCCGGTGGGGAGGGGGTGATGGTGCAAACATTCAGTACTTC. It yields the protein CASRWGGGDGANIQYF.

This sequence joins TRBV5-1 and TRBJ2-3; D is perhaps TRBD1 or TRBD2 (5 bases each). This CDR3 has 13 residues. CDR1 is SGHRS and CDR2 is YFSETQ in the germline V gene. V shed 9 bases and J shed 1 base, with 12 bases lying between them. The DNA of the CDR3 is TGCGCCACCCGGGACGGAGGCACAGATACGCAGTATTTT. This sequence encodes CATRDGGTDTQYF. Combining the CDR3 with reference TRBV5-1 and TRBJ2-3 gives the whole variable domain KAGVTQTPRYLIKTRGQQVTLSCSPISGHRSVSWYQQTPGQGLQFLFEYFSETQRNKGNFPGRFSGRQFSNSRSEMNVSTLELGDSALYLCATRDGGTDTQYFGPGTRLTVL.

The chain employs TRBV5-5 and TRBJ1-4, with D perhaps matching TRBD1 (5 bases). The germline V gene encodes CDR1 SGHKS and CDR2 YYEKEE (reference sequence). This CDR3 has 16 amino acids. Trimming shortened V by 1 base and J by 8 bases, and 18 bases separated the two germline ends. Here the CDR3 DNA reads TGTGCCAGCAGCTTGAGGGGTGAGCCTCGGGGCGAAAAACTGTTTTTT. Protein: CASSLRGEPRGEKLFF.